What follows are 20 T cell receptor beta chains derived from one specimen sequenced in a study of T-cell reconstitution after alpha-beta-depleted transplantation in children. Unique molecular identifiers tagged the TCRbeta library. One entry per CDR3 protein results from TCRdb running MiXCR on the PCR reads. The sample has hundreds of thousands of distinct CDR3 sequences, approximately 15% seen once; the top ten hold about 5%. The input for sequencing was PBMCs, mostly from graft donor cells, taken 360 days after TCRalphabeta/CD19-depleted stem cell transplant. All receptors derive from a male patient between 10 and 17 years old who had a stem cell transplant for acute lymphoblastic leukemia, so the T cells may come from the graft donor.

This clonotype was counted ten times or more. The chain links TRBV5-1 to TRBJ2-1, with 8 positions matching TRBD2. Unmatched junction bases numbered 7, after V lost 3 bases and J lost 5 bases. The CDR3 contains 15 residues. Germline V gives CDR1 SGHRS, CDR2 YFSETQ. The CDR3 here is CASSWGLGPDNEQFF. CDR3 coding DNA: TGCGCCAGCAGCTGGGGACTAGGTCCGGACAATGAGCAGTTCTTC.

The V and J genes are TRBV7-9 and TRBJ2-1; 10 bases align to TRBD2. CDR1 is SEHNR, CDR2 FQNEAQ, per germline (reference sequence). Trimming at V came to 4 bases and at J to 7 bases, leaving 10 bases not matched to a gene. The CDR3 length is 16 residues. The CDR3 is CASSSPASGRTNEQFF. CDR3 nucleotides: TGTGCCAGCAGCTCCCCGGCTAGCGGGAGAACAAATGAGCAGTTCTTC.

The chain employs TRBV6-6 and TRBJ2-2; TRBD2 matches 8 bases. Per germline, CDR1 MNHNY and CDR2 SVGAGI (reference sequence). This CDR3 contains 16 residues. Trimming cost V 6 bases and J 4 bases; bases outside gene matches: 10. CDR3 residues: CASRNGGLGVTGELFF. CDR3 DNA: TGTGCCAGCAGAAACGGGGGACTAGGGGTCACCGGGGAGCTGTTTTTT.

This clonotype was seen only a few times. The rearrangement uses TRBV20-1 and TRBJ2-4, with TRBD1 matching 7 bases. Germline CDR1 reads DFQATT; CDR2 reads SNEGSKA (reference sequence). This CDR3 has 13 residues. The CDR3: CSSGQVEKNIQYF. In DNA, the CDR3 is TGCAGCTCAGGACAGGTTGAAAAAAACATTCAGTACTTC.

This clonotype was detected only a few times. The chain combines TRBV29-1 with TRBJ2-7; D unresolved. Germline V lookup: CDR1 SQVTM, CDR2 ANQGSEA. Trimming shortened V by 4 bases and J by 3 bases, and 19 bases separated the two germline ends. This CDR3 is built from 15 residues. The CDR3 DNA follows: TGCAGCGTTGCATGGCCCCGTGGGTCGGACTACGAGCAGTACTTC. Translating gives CSVAWPRGSDYEQYF.

This clonotype was found many times. The rearrangement joins TRBV5-1 to TRBJ2-1; 12 bases are a match to TRBD2. This CDR3 contains 16 residues. Germline CDR1 is SGHRS and CDR2 is YFSETQ. Losses at the gene ends were 1 base for V and 9 bases for J; bases not matched to a gene: 8. The CDR3 sequence is CASSLRLAGETGEQFF. CDR3 coding DNA: TGCGCCAGCAGCTTGCGACTAGCGGGAGAAACGGGTGAGCAGTTCTTC.

CDR3 sequence (DNA): TGTGCCAGCTCACCGAACAGGGTTTGGGTGCCGGGGGATGGAATCTATGGCTACACCTTC. Amino acid sequence: CASSPNRVWVPGDGIYGYTF. This sequence joins TRBV18 and TRBJ1-2, with D possibly matching TRBD1 (6 bases). Germline V gene data show CDR1 as KGHSH and CDR2 as LQKENI. This CDR3 spans 20 amino acids. The V end was cut by 3 bases, the J end by 4 bases, with 30 bases between. The full variable domain, in which reference TRBV18 and TRBJ1-2 provide the parts outside the CDR3, is NAGVMQNPRHLVRRRGQEARLRCSPMKGHSHVYWYRQLPEEGLKFMVYLQKENIIDESGMPKERFSAEFPKEGPSILRIQQVVRGDSAAYFCASSPNRVWVPGDGIYGYTFGSGTRLTVV.

This clonotype was counted at least ten times. The gene calls are TRBV4-1 and TRBJ2-7, with D possibly being TRBD1 (5 bases). The CDR3 has 16 residues. Germline V gene lookup returns CDR1 MGHRA and CDR2 YSYEKL. With 3 bases removed from V and 0 bases from J, the gap between germline ends came to 15 bases. This CDR3 is CASSQDDRLISYEQYF. CDR3 bases: TGCGCCAGCAGCCAGGATGACAGATTAATCTCCTACGAGCAGTACTTC.

The chain joins TRBV7-9 to TRBJ1-1, with D possibly being TRBD1 (5 bases). With 1 base removed from V and 6 bases from J, the gap between germline ends came to 18 bases. The CDR3 covers 16 residues. Germline CDR1 is SEHNR and CDR2 is FQNEAQ (reference sequence). This CDR3 is CASSLVFGHTEPEAFF. The CDR3 DNA reads TGTGCCAGCAGCTTAGTTTTTGGACATACGGAGCCTGAAGCTTTCTTT.

The chain employs TRBV7-9 and TRBJ2-6; D possibly matches TRBD1 or TRBD2 (6 bases each). Per the germline V gene, CDR1 is SEHNR and CDR2 is FQNEAQ (reference sequence). This CDR3 has 16 residues. V was pared by 6 bases and J by 2 bases, with 14 bases between. This CDR3 is CASRRDKWAGANVLTF. CDR3 nucleotides: TGTGCCAGCAGGCGGGACAAATGGGCTGGGGCCAACGTCCTGACTTTC.

The rearrangement uses TRBV12-3 or TRBV12-4 and TRBJ2-4; D ambiguous. V lost 4 bases to trimming and J lost 1 base, with 8 bases between them. The CDR3 extends over 14 amino acids. The CDR3 coding sequence is TGTGCCAGCAGTTCGGCGGTGGCCAAAAACATTCAGTACTTC. Its protein is CASSSAVAKNIQYF.

J is TRBJ2-4 and V is TRBV10-3; D ambiguous. Trimming removed 0 bases from V and 0 bases from J, with 12 bases in between. Looked up from germline, CDR1 is ENHRY and CDR2 is SYGVKD. CDR3 length: 17 amino acids. The CDR3 region is CAISESVIALAKNIQYF. As DNA, the CDR3 is TGTGCCATCAGTGAGTCGGTAATTGCCCTAGCCAAAAACATTCAGTACTTC.

The rearrangement joins TRBV12-3 or TRBV12-4 to TRBJ2-2, with D perhaps TRBD2 (6 bases). Deletions cut 8 bases from V and 0 bases from J, with 7 bases between. The CDR3 loop spans 13 amino acids. The CDR3 here is CASGGPNTGELFF. CDR3 DNA: TGTGCCAGCGGAGGGCCGAACACCGGGGAGCTGTTTTTT.

Only a few counts were recorded for this clonotype. V usage is TRBV7-9 and J usage is TRBJ2-1; TRBD2 aligns across 7 bases. The CDR3 is made up of 17 amino acids. V lost 5 bases, J lost 3 bases, and 13 bases stayed unmatched. Looked up from germline, CDR1 is SEHNR and CDR2 is FQNEAQ (reference sequence). The CDR3 region has the DNA TGTGCCAGCAGCAAGGGAGGAGCGGGACTCGGCTACAATGAGCAGTTCTTC. The encoded protein is CASSKGGAGLGYNEQFF. Based on the CDR3 plus reference TRBV7-9 and TRBJ2-1, the full variable domain is DTGVSQNPRHKITKRGQNVTFRCDPISEHNRLYWYRQTLGQGPEFLTYFQNEAQLEKSRLLSDRFSAERPKGSFSTLEIQRTEQGDSAMYLCASSKGGAGLGYNEQFFGPGTRLTVL.

This clonotype was seen more than once but under ten times. This sequence joins TRBV20-1 and TRBJ2-3, with D perhaps given as TRBD1 or TRBD2 (5 bases each). CDR3 length: 15 amino acids. Germline CDR1 DFQATT, CDR2 SNEGSKA (reference sequence). V lost 5 bases and J lost 2, with 17 bases in between. CDR3 nucleotide sequence: TGCAGTGCTCAGGCCGGGACGGAGCTCACAGATACGCAGTATTTT. This encodes CSAQAGTELTDTQYF.

The rearrangement joins TRBV3-1 to TRBJ1-1; unclear D gene. V was cut by 4 bases and J by 4 bases, with 10 bases left in between. The CDR3 extends over 13 amino acids. CDR1 and CDR2 (germline): LGHDT, YNNKEL (reference sequence). CDR3 sequence (DNA): TGTGCCAGCAGCCTCGTGATATTCACTGAAGCTTTCTTT. Amino acid sequence: CASSLVIFTEAFF. The full variable domain, its missing parts supplied by reference TRBV3-1 and TRBJ1-1, is DTAVSQTPKYLVTQMGNDKSIKCEQNLGHDTMYWYKQDSKKFLKIMFSYNNKELIINETVPNRFSPKSPDKAHLNLHINSLELGDSAVYFCASSLVIFTEAFFGQGTRLTVV.

This clonotype was seen ten or more times. The CDR3 nucleotides read TGCGCCAGCAGCCAAGCCCCCACTTACTCCTACGAGCAGTACTTC. Translating it yields CASSQAPTYSYEQYF. This rearrangement joins TRBV4-1 to TRBJ2-7; D uncertain. Germline CDR1 is MGHRA and CDR2 is YSYEKL. This CDR3 comprises 15 residues. Trimming cost V 1 base and J 0 bases, with 10 bases left between them.

The sample holds a few counts of this clonotype. J is TRBJ2-1 and V is TRBV7-6, with 7 bases aligning to TRBD2. The V gene end was trimmed by 2 bases and the J gene end by 2 bases; junction bases not matched to a gene: 9. The germline V gene has CDR1 SGHVS and CDR2 FNYEAQ. CDR3 length: 17 residues. CDR3 nucleotide sequence: TGTGCCAGCAGCTTAATTCGCTTGGGAGGGGCCTACAATGAGCAGTTCTTC. This translates into CASSLIRLGGAYNEQFF.

The chain has TRBV19 and TRBJ2-2, with a possible D match to TRBD2 (5 bases). Germline V gene data show CDR1 as LNHDA and CDR2 as SQIVND (reference sequence). The CDR3 is made up of 16 amino acids. Trimming stripped 0 bases from V and 6 bases from J, with 14 bases between. CDR3 DNA: TGTGCCAGTAGTATAGATCGGCCGGGGTTGGCCGGGGAGCTGTTTTTT. Translating gives CASSIDRPGLAGELFF.

This clonotype has just a few counts. The V gene is TRBV5-1, the J gene TRBJ1-4; D is unclear. The CDR3 contains 15 residues. Deletions cut 0 bases from V and 3 bases from J, with 9 bases between. Per the germline V gene, CDR1 is SGHRS and CDR2 is YFSETQ. This CDR3 is CASSLASDANEKLFF. For the CDR3, the DNA is TGCGCCAGCAGCTTGGCTTCGGACGCTAATGAAAAACTGTTTTTT.